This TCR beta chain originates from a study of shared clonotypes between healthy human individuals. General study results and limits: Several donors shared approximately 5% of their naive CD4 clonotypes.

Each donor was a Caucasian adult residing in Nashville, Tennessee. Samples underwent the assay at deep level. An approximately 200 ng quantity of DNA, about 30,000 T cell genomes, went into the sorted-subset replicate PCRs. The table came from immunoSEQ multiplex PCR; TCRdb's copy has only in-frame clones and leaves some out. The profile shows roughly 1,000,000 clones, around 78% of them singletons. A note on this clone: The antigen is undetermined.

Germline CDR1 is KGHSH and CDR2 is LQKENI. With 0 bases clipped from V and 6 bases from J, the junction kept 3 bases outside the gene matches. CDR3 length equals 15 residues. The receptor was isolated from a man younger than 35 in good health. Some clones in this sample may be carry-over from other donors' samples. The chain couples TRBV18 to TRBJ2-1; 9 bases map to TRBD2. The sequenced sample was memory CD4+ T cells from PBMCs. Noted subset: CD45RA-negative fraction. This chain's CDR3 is CASSPPGSGGNEQFF. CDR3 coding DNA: TGTGCCAGCTCACCACCGGGTAGCGGGGGCAATGAGCAGTTCTTC.